A single sample gave rise to the 3 T cell receptor beta chains below, sequenced in a study of T-cell reconstitution after alpha-beta-depleted transplantation in children. The library targeted TCRbeta and was prepared with unique molecular identifiers. TCRdb re-called the PCR reads with MiXCR, one entry per CDR3 protein. There are 190,000 or so distinct CDR3 sequences in the sample; approximately 7% occur only once, and approximately 2.9% lies in the top ten. The source material was PBMCs from the stem cell graft donor, sampled from the stem cell graft. All receptors come from a human donor who donated a stem cell graft to a child with Wiskott-Aldrich syndrome.

This clonotype was seen ten or more times. The chain has TRBV15 and TRBJ1-1; D uncertain. The CDR3 totals 14 residues. The V gene lost 2 bases and the J gene lost 1 base, with 8 bases spanning the gap. The germline V gene encodes CDR1 LNHNV and CDR2 YYDKDF (reference sequence). Here the CDR3 reads CATSRSQRNTEAFF. DNA of the CDR3: TGTGCCACCAGCAGATCACAGAGGAACACTGAAGCTTTCTTT.

Many counts were recorded for this clonotype. The CDR3 loop is CASSLDVGPPGELFF. As DNA, the CDR3 is TGTGCCAGCTCACTGGACGTCGGGCCCCCCGGGGAGCTGTTTTTT. The chain combines TRBV18 with TRBJ2-2; D unresolved. V dropped 4 bases and J dropped 6 bases, with 15 bases sitting between them. The CDR3 has 15 residues. Germline CDR1 is KGHSH and CDR2 is LQKENI.

This clonotype was seen ten or more times. This chain uses TRBV5-1 with TRBJ2-7, with TRBD1 matching 7 bases. The CDR3 totals 16 residues. The germline gives CDR1 SGHRS, CDR2 YFSETQ. The junction had 12 bases not matched to a gene; V was cut back by 0 bases and J by 6 bases. The CDR3 loop is CASSLALGTAIIEQYF. CDR3 in DNA: TGCGCCAGCAGCTTGGCCCTCGGGACAGCAATAATCGAGCAGTACTTC.